Here is one T cell receptor beta chain with its context. The PCR made use of 60 Vbeta and 13 Jbeta primers. Libraries were prepared by immunoSEQ multiplex PCR; TCRdb keeps only in-frame clonotypes and omits some of them. The sample carries 95,000 to 150,000 clones, more than 60% recorded once. This entry comes from a study of cytomegalovirus exposure and HLA in healthy donors. This TCR derives from a woman between 35 and 50 years old in good health and CMV-seronegative. Source material: PBMCs.

The CDR3 DNA is TGTGCCAGCAACTTGGGACTAGCGGGATTCACAGATACGCAGTATTTT. Translated: CASNLGLAGFTDTQYF. This chain joins TRBV28 and TRBJ2-3, with TRBD2 matching over 13 bases. Trimming removed 7 bases from V and 2 bases from J; junction bases left unmatched: 6. The CDR3 is 16 residues long. CDR1 is MDHEN, CDR2 SYDVKM, per germline.